The source of this TCR beta chain is a study of blood T cell repertoires in COVID-19. Study context: Sample material is recorded as cDNA or gDNA derived from T cells, B-cell-depleted T cells, or PBMCs.

Sequenced by immunoSEQ multiplex PCR; TCRdb stores in-frame clones only, minus some. Counted here are about 190,000 clones, 65% to 80% occurring once; the ten biggest clones make up under 15%. J gave up 5 bases and V 4 bases, and 5 bases lay outside the gene matches. Germline V gives CDR1 LNHDA, CDR2 SQIVND (reference sequence). There are 16 residues in the CDR3. The chain employs TRBV19 and TRBJ1-6; 10 bases are a match to TRBD1. Sequencing was done on a sample of peripheral blood. The sequence derives from a woman aged 45 to 65 with acute or convalescent COVID-19. The CDR3 reads CASSTTGGQDNSPLHF. The DNA for the CDR3 is TGTGCCAGTAGTACGACAGGGGGCCAGGATAATTCACCCCTCCACTTT.